The 13 T cell receptor beta chains reported below all come from one sample, sequenced in a study of identifying expanded T cells in peripheral blood. Generated by immunoSEQ multiplex PCR, the TCRdb table keeps only in-frame clones and is missing some. The sample yields some 80,000 clones, roughly 90% seen once. Sequencing used blood. The receptor set was obtained from a person aged 18 to 75 in good health.

The chain has TRBV6-6 and TRBJ1-1, with D unresolved. V lost 0 bases, J lost 1 base, and 6 bases lay in between. The CDR3 sequence is 14 residues long. Germline CDR1 MNHNY, CDR2 SVGAGI (reference sequence). CDR3: CASSYSLTNTEAFF. CDR3 sequence (DNA): TGTGCCAGCAGTTACTCGCTTACGAACACTGAAGCTTTCTTT.

This clone was seen once. It is unclear where the CDR3 begins or ends on the DNA, so no DNA is shown, and the CDR3 is as TCRdb lists it. This rearrangement joins TRBV19 to TRBJ2-2; the table gives TRBD1 as D, unverified against the DNA. The CDR3 is 15 residues long, counting both termini. Germline CDR1 reads LNHDA; CDR2 reads SQIVND (reference sequence). The CDR3 region is CASTSAGGNTGELFF.

This clone was recorded once. The CDR3 coding sequence is TGCGCCAGCAGCGGGACTCGGGAGGGCCAGGCTGAAGCTTTCTTT. Protein sequence: CASSGTREGQAEAFF. The V gene is TRBV10-2, the J gene TRBJ1-1; a possible D gene is TRBD1 (5 bases). The V and J ends lost 6 bases and 6 bases respectively, with 20 bases between them. Germline CDR1 reads WSHSY; CDR2 reads SAAADI. The CDR3 consists of 15 residues.

The rearrangement links TRBV9 to TRBJ1-6, with D hard to call. Germline V gene lookup returns CDR1 SGDLS and CDR2 YYNGEE. V lost 1 base and J lost 5, with 4 bases in between. The CDR3 consists of 13 residues. CDR3 region: CASSVIDNSPLHF. The CDR3 coding sequence is TGTGCCAGCAGCGTAATTGATAATTCACCCCTCCACTTT. The variable domain in full, with the rest retrieved from reference TRBV9 and TRBJ1-6, is DSGVTQTPKHLITATGQRVTLRCSPRSGDLSVYWYQQSLDQGLQFLIQYYNGEERAKGNILERFSAQQFPDLHSELNLSSLELGDSALYFCASSVIDNSPLHFGNGTRLTVT.

The chain recombines TRBV27 with TRBJ2-5; TRBD1 matches 8 bases. The V gene's germline CDR1 is MNHEY and CDR2 SMNVEV (reference sequence). Losses at the gene ends were 4 bases for V and 5 bases for J; bases not matched to a gene: 12. The CDR3 length is 16 residues. In DNA, the CDR3 is TGTGCCAGCAGTTCCTCGCGGACAGGGCTGCGGGAGACCCAGTACTTC. This codes for CASSSSRTGLRETQYF.

The chain is built from TRBV2 and TRBJ2-7; D gene unclear. The CDR3 contains 15 residues. Looked up from germline, CDR1 is SNHLY and CDR2 is FYNNEI. The germline V and J ends were trimmed by 6 bases and 2 bases, with 17 bases remaining between them. DNA for the CDR3: TGTGCCAGCAGCGCCTCCGCCGGTTCGGCCTACGAGCAGTACTTC. Protein product: CASSASAGSAYEQYF.

This chain joins TRBV5-1 and TRBJ2-1; tentatively, D is TRBD2 (6 bases). The CDR3 contains 16 residues. V was trimmed by 2 bases and J by 1 base, leaving 13 bases between them. Per the germline V gene, CDR1 is SGHRS and CDR2 is YFSETQ. In nucleotides, the CDR3 is TGCGCCAGCAGCTTCGGAGGGACTTCTTCCTACAATGAGCAGTTCTTC. As protein: CASSFGGTSSYNEQFF.

The chain uses TRBV6-1 and TRBJ1-3; D perhaps matches TRBD1 (6 bases). The CDR3 runs to 14 residues. CDR1 is MNHNS and CDR2 is SASEGT in the germline V gene. V lost 5 bases, J lost 4 bases, and 12 bases lay in between. CDR3 in DNA: TGTGCCAGCAGTTTTGGGGGCAGCGGAAACACCATATATTTT. Translated, it gives CASSFGGSGNTIYF.

This clone was counted once. The rearrangement joins TRBV9 to TRBJ2-1; D is undetermined. This CDR3 has 14 residues. The ends were cut back, 0 bases at V and 9 bases at J, with 13 bases in the middle. The V gene's germline CDR1 is SGDLS and CDR2 YYNGEE. CDR3 sequence: CASSVAGMASEQFF. The DNA of the CDR3 is TGTGCCAGCAGCGTAGCCGGAATGGCCTCTGAGCAGTTCTTC. The full variable domain, rest sourced from reference TRBV9 and TRBJ2-1, is DSGVTQTPKHLITATGQRVTLRCSPRSGDLSVYWYQQSLDQGLQFLIQYYNGEERAKGNILERFSAQQFPDLHSELNLSSLELGDSALYFCASSVAGMASEQFFGPGTRLTVL.

J is TRBJ2-5 and V is TRBV27; 12 nucleotides agree with TRBD1. This CDR3 has 16 amino acids. The V gene end was trimmed by 5 bases and the J gene end by 5 bases; junction bases not matched to a gene: 9. Germline V gives CDR1 MNHEY, CDR2 SMNVEV (reference sequence). CDR3 region: CASSQRGTGGWETQYF. The CDR3 DNA reads TGTGCCAGCAGTCAAAGGGGGACAGGGGGCTGGGAGACCCAGTACTTC.

V usage is TRBV27 and J usage is TRBJ1-1; TRBD1 aligns across 8 bases. Germline V gene data show CDR1 as MNHEY and CDR2 as SMNVEV (reference sequence). The CDR3 loop spans 15 amino acids. The V segment lost 6 bases and the J segment 1 base; nucleotides outside the gene matches: 7. The CDR3 coding sequence is TGTGCCAGCAGGGGGGGCAGGGGGCAGAACACTGAAGCTTTCTTT. As protein: CASRGGRGQNTEAFF.

The CDR3 DNA reads as TGTGCCAGCAGCCCATCGGACAGGGCTGGCTACACCTTC. Its protein is CASSPSDRAGYTF. This chain links TRBV7-9 with TRBJ1-2; 8 bases agree with TRBD1. Germline values: CDR1 SEHNR, CDR2 FQNEAQ (reference sequence). V trimming: 5 bases; J trimming: 7 bases; junction bases outside the gene matches: 6. The CDR3 is 13 amino acids. The full variable domain, rest sourced from reference TRBV7-9 and TRBJ1-2, is DTGVSQNPRHKITKRGQNVTFRCDPISEHNRLYWYRQTLGQGPEFLTYFQNEAQLEKSRLLSDRFSAERPKGSFSTLEIQRTEQGDSAMYLCASSPSDRAGYTFGSGTRLTVV.

The chain is built from TRBV5-5 and TRBJ1-5, with a possible D match to TRBD1 (6 bases). With 5 bases removed from V and 2 bases from J, the gap between germline ends came to 11 bases. In germline, CDR1 is SGHKS, CDR2 YYEKEE (reference sequence). This CDR3 region has 14 residues. CDR3 amino acids: CASSQGGGNQPQHF. The CDR3 DNA sequence: TGTGCCAGCAGTCAAGGGGGGGGCAATCAGCCCCAGCATTTT. Complete variable domain (other parts from reference TRBV5-5 and TRBJ1-5): DAGVTQSPTHLIKTRGQQVTLRCSPISGHKSVSWYQQVLGQGPQFIFQYYEKEERGRGNFPDRFSARQFPNYSSELNVNALLLGDSALYLCASSQGGGNQPQHFGDGTRLSIL.